One and the same sample provided the 13 T cell receptor beta chains below, sequenced in a study of T cell changes during pregnancy in multiple sclerosis. Sequencing used immunoSEQ multiplex PCR; TCRdb keeps in-frame clones, though not all of them. The repertoire includes around 25,000 clones, around nine tenths of them detected once, and roughly 8.3% sits in the top ten. Material: CD8+ T cells from peripheral blood mononuclear cells, obtained in the second trimester of pregnancy. These receptors were obtained from a female donor with multiple sclerosis, enrolled in a pregnancy study.

This clone showed up just once. The rearrangement uses TRBV5-6 and TRBJ2-3, with TRBD1 identical over 10 bases. J lost 1 base, V lost 4 bases, and 6 bases had no gene match. CDR1 is SGHDT, CDR2 YYEEEE, per germline. The length of the CDR3 is 16 residues. Here the CDR3 reads CASSPVGTGGTDTQYF. CDR3 nucleotides: TGTGCCAGCAGCCCGGTCGGGACAGGGGGCACAGATACGCAGTATTTT.

CDR3 residues: CATSWGPNSPLHF. The CDR3 DNA is TGTGCCACTTCGTGGGGGCCTAATTCACCCCTCCACTTT. The rearrangement uses TRBV11-2 and TRBJ1-6; tentative D call: TRBD1 (6 bases). Trimming stripped 10 bases from V and 6 bases from J, with 13 bases between. Germline V lookup: CDR1 SGHAT, CDR2 FQNNGV. The CDR3 has 13 residues.

This clone was counted only a few times. The chain carries TRBV7-9 and TRBJ1-2, with a possible D match to TRBD1 (6 bases). Germline V CDR1 and CDR2: SEHNR, FQNEAQ (reference sequence). The CDR3 loop spans 14 amino acids. Trimming pared 5 bases from V and 8 bases from J, leaving 18 bases between. CDR3 sequence reads: CASSLGGLYYGYTF. The DNA of the CDR3 is TGTGCCAGCAGCCTAGGGGGACTTTATTACGGCTACACCTTC.

The chain recombines TRBV11-2 with TRBJ2-3; tentatively, D is TRBD2 (6 bases). Per germline, CDR1 SGHAT and CDR2 FQNNGV. This CDR3 region has 15 residues. V was shortened by 1 base and J by 5 bases, with 13 bases between the two germline ends. The CDR3 nucleotides are TGTGCCAGCAGCTTAGTTAAACTAGCCGGAGATACGCAGTATTTT. Its protein product is CASSLVKLAGDTQYF.

The J gene is TRBJ2-7, the V gene TRBV6-1; 8 positions match TRBD2. The germline gives CDR1 MNHNS, CDR2 SASEGT. With V trimmed by 5 bases and J by 2 bases, 8 bases remained unmatched. The CDR3 loop spans 15 amino acids. This chain's CDR3 is CASSQAAGGTYEQYF. The CDR3 DNA follows: TGTGCCAGCAGTCAGGCCGCGGGGGGAACCTACGAGCAGTACTTC.

This clone occurred once. This chain connects TRBV10-3 to TRBJ2-7; D is unclear. The CDR3 sequence is 15 residues long. CDR1 is ENHRY, CDR2 SYGVKD, per germline. Trimming took off 0 bases at V and 0 bases at J, with 9 bases between the two ends. For the CDR3, the DNA is TGTGCCATCAGTGAGTCGATGTCTAGCTCCTACGAGCAGTACTTC. Residues: CAISESMSSSYEQYF.

The genes are TRBV29-1 and TRBJ2-1; 8 bases are a match to TRBD2. V lost 2 bases to trimming and J lost 3 bases; unmatched junction nucleotides: 15. The CDR3 is 18 amino acids. Germline V gene lookup returns CDR1 SQVTM and CDR2 ANQGSEA. DNA of the CDR3: TGCAGCGTTGAAAGATGGGCAGAGGGACTAGTATTCTACAATGAGCAGTTCTTC. Translated: CSVERWAEGLVFYNEQFF.

This CDR3 is CASSTGFYGYTF. The CDR3, as DNA: TGTGCCAGCAGCACAGGGTTCTATGGCTACACCTTC. The rearrangement uses TRBV6-5 and TRBJ1-2, with a weak D call TRBD1 (6 bases). There are 12 residues in the CDR3. V shed 6 bases and J shed 4 bases, with 9 bases lying between them. The germline CDR1 and CDR2 sequences are MNHEY and SVGAGI.

The J gene is TRBJ1-5, the V gene TRBV19; D possibly corresponds to TRBD1 (6 bases). V was cut by 7 bases and J by 2 bases, with 15 bases left in between. CDR1 and CDR2 (germline): LNHDA, SQIVND (reference sequence). This CDR3 contains 15 residues. CDR3 nucleotides: TGTGCCAGTAAGACCGGACAGTGGGGCAATCAGCCCCAGCATTTT. Protein product: CASKTGQWGNQPQHF.

V usage is TRBV7-9 and J usage is TRBJ1-3, with 9 bases fitting TRBD1. The V gene's germline CDR1 is SEHNR and CDR2 FQNEAQ (reference sequence). The CDR3 is 16 amino acids. Trimming cost V 5 bases and J 2 bases; bases outside gene matches: 7. CDR3 residues: CASSQQGALPGNTIYF. The DNA of the CDR3 is TGTGCCAGCAGCCAACAGGGGGCTCTCCCTGGAAACACCATATATTTT.

CDR3 nucleotides: TGTGCCAGCCCAAGGGGAGGGTCGGACACCGGGGAGCTGTTTTTT. It is translated as CASPRGGSDTGELFF. The rearrangement uses TRBV6-1 and TRBJ2-2, with 7 positions matching TRBD2. The germline V gene has CDR1 MNHNS and CDR2 SASEGT. The CDR3 sequence is 15 residues long. V was pared by 8 bases and J by 3 bases, with 9 bases of the junction left unmatched.

The chain recombines TRBV28 with TRBJ2-5, with a possible D match to TRBD1 (6 bases). The germline gives CDR1 MDHEN, CDR2 SYDVKM. Trimming shortened V by 3 bases and J by 5 bases, and 16 bases separated the two germline ends. This CDR3 comprises 15 residues. CDR3 coding DNA: TGTGCCAGCAGTTTGAGGGGGATGGGGAGCGAGACCCAGTACTTC. Its protein product is CASSLRGMGSETQYF.

V gene TRBV7-9 combines with J gene TRBJ2-7, with 8 nucleotides matching TRBD1. After removal of 7 bases from V and 2 bases from J, the junction contained 4 bases not matched to a gene. This CDR3 is 13 amino acids long. From germline, CDR1 is SEHNR and CDR2 FQNEAQ (reference sequence). CDR3 amino acids: CASNGDRTYEQYF. The DNA of the CDR3 is TGTGCCAGCAATGGGGACAGGACCTACGAGCAGTACTTC.